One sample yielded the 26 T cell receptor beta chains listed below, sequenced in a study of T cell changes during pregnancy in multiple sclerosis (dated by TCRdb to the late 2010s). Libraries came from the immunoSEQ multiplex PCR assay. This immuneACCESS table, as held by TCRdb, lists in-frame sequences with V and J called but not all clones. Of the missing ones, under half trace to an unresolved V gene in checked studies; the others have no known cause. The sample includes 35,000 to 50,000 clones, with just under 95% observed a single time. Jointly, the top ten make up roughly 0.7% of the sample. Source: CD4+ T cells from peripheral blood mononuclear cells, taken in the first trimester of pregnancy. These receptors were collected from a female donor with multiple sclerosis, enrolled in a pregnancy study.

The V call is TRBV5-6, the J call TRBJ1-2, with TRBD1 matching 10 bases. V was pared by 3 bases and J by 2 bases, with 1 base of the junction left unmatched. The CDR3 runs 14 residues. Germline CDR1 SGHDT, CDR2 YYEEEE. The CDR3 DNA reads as TGTGCCAGCAGCTCGGACAGGGGGAACTATGGCTACACCTTC. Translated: CASSSDRGNYGYTF.

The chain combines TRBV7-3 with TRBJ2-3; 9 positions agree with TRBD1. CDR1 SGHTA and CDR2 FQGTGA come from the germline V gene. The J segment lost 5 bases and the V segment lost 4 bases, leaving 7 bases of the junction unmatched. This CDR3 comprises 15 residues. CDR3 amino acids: CASSSSGTGIDTQYF. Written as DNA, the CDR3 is TGTGCCAGCAGCTCGTCCGGGACAGGGATAGATACGCAGTATTTT.

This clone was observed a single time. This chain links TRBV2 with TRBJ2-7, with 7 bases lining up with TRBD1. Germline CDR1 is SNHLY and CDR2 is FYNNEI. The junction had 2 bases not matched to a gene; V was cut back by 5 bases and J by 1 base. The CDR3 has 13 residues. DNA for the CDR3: TGTGCCAGCAGTAGGGGACAGTCCTACGAGCAGTACTTC. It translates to CASSRGQSYEQYF. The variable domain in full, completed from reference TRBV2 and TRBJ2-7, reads EPEVTQTPSHQVTQMGQEVILRCVPISNHLYFYWYRQILGQKVEFLVSFYNNEISEKSEIFDDQFSVERPDGSNFTLKIRSTKLEDSAMYFCASSRGQSYEQYFGPGTRLTVT.

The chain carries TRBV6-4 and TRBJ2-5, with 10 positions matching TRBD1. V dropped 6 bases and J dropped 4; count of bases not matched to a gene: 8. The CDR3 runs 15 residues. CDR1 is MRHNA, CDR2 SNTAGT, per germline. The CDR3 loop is CASSAGTGVGETQYF. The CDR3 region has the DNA TGTGCCAGCAGCGCCGGGACAGGGGTAGGAGAGACCCAGTACTTC.

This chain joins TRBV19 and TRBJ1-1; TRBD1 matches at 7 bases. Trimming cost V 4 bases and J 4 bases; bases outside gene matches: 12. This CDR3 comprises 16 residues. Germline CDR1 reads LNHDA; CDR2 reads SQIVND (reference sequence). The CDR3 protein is CASSRTGVYGITEAFF. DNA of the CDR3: TGTGCCAGTAGTAGGACAGGTGTTTATGGTATCACTGAAGCTTTCTTT.

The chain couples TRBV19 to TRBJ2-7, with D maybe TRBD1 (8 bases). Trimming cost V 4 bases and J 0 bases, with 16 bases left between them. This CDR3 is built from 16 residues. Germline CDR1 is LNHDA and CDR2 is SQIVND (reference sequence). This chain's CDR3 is CASSTDYRGGSYEQYF. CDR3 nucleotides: TGTGCCAGTAGTACCGACTACAGGGGGGGCTCCTACGAGCAGTACTTC.

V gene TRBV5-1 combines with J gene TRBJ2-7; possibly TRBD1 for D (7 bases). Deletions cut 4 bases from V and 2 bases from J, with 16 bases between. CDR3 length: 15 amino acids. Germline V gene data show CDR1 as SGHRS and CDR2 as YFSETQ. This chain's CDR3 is CASSRGGTETYEQYF. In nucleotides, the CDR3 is TGCGCCAGCAGCAGAGGCGGGACAGAGACCTACGAGCAGTACTTC.

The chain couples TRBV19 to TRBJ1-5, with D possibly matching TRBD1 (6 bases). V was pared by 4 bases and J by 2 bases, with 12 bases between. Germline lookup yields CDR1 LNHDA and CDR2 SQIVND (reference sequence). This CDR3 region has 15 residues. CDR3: CASSTHRAGNQPQHF. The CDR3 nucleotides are TGTGCCAGTAGTACGCACAGGGCTGGCAATCAGCCCCAGCATTTT.

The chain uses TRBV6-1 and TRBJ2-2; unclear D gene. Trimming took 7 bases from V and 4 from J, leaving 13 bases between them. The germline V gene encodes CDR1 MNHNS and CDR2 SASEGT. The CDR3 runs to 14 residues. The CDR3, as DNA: TGTGCCAGCACTAACAGACCGAGCACCGGGGAGCTGTTTTTT. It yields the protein CASTNRPSTGELFF.

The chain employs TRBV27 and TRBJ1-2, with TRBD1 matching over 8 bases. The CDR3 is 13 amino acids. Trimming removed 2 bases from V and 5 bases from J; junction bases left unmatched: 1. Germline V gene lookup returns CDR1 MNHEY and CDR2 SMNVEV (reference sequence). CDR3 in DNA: TGTGCCAGCAGTTTACGGACAGGGTATGGCTACACCTTC. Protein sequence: CASSLRTGYGYTF.

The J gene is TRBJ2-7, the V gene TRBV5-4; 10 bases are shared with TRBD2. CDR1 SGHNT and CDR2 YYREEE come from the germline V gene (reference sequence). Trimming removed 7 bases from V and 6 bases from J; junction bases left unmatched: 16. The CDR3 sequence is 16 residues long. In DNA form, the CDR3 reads TGTGCCAGCCCTGAGGGAGCTAGCGGGAGTGTGAGCGAGCAGTACTTC. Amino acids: CASPEGASGSVSEQYF.

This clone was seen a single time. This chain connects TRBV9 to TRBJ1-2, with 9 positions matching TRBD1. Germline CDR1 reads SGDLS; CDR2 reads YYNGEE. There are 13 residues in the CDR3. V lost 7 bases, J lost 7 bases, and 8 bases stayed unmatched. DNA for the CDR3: TGTGCCAGCGGAGGACAGGGGATCTCTGGCTACACCTTC. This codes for CASGGQGISGYTF.

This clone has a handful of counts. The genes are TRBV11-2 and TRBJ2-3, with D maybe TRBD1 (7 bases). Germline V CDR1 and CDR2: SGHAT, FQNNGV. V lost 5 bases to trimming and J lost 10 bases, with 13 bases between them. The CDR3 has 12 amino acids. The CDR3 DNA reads TGTGCCAGCAGCCCAGGGGGGACTTCGCAGTATTTT. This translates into CASSPGGTSQYF.

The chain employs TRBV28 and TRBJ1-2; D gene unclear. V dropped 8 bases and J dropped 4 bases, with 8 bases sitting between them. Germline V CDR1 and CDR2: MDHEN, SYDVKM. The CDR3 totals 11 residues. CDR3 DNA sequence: TGTGCCAGCCTTGGGAGCTATGGCTACACCTTC. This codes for CASLGSYGYTF.

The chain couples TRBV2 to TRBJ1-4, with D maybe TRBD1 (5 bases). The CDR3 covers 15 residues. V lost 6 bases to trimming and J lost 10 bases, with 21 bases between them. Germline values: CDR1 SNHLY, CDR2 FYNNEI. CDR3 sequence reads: CASRRPMDMMGKLFF. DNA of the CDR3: TGTGCCAGCAGACGCCCAATGGACATGATGGGAAAACTGTTTTTT.

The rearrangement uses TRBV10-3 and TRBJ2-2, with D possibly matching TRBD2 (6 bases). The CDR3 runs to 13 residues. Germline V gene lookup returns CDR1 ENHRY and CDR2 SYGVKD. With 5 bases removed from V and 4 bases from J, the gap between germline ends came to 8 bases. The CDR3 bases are TGTGCCATCAGTTACGGGGGCACCGGGGAGCTGTTTTTT. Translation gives CAISYGGTGELFF.

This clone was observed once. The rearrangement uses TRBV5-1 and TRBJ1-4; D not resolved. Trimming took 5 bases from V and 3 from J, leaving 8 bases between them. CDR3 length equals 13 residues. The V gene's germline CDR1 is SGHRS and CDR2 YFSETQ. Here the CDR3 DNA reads TGCGCCAGCAGAGGTCAGGCTAATGAAAAACTGTTTTTT. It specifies CASRGQANEKLFF.

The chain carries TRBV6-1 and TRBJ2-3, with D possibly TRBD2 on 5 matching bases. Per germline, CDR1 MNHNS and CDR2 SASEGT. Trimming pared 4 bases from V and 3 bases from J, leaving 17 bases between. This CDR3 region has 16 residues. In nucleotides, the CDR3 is TGTGCCAGCAGTGGGGCGGGCACCGGCGGTACAGATACGCAGTATTTT. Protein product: CASSGAGTGGTDTQYF.

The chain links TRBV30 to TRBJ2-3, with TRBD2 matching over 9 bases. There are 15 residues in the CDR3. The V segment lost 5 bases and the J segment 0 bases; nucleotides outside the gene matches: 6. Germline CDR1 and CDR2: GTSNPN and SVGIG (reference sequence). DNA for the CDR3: TGTGCCTGGCGGCTAGCGGGGTTGAGCACAGATACGCAGTATTTT. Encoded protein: CAWRLAGLSTDTQYF.

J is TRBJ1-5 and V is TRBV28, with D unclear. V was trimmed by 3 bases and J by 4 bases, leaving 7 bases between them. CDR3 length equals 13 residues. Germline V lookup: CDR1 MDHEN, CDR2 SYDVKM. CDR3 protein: CASSLPGNQPQHF. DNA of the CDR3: TGTGCCAGCAGTTTGCCAGGTAATCAGCCCCAGCATTTT. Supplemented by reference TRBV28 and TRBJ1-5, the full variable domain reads DVKVTQSSRYLVKRTGEKVFLECVQDMDHENMFWYRQDPGLGLRLIYFSYDVKMKEKGDIPEGYSVSREKKERFSLILESASTNQTSMYLCASSLPGNQPQHFGDGTRLSIL.

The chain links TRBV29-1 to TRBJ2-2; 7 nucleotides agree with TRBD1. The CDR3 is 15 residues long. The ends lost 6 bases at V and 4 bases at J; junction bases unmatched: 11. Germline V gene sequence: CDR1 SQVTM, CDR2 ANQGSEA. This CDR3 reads CSVRTGGSGTGELFF. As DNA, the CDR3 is TGCAGCGTGAGGACAGGAGGATCGGGCACCGGGGAGCTGTTTTTT.

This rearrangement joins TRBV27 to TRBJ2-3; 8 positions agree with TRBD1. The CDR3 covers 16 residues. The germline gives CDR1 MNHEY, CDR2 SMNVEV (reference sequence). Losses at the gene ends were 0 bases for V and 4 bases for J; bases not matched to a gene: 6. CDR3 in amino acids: CASSLSGRGRADTQYF. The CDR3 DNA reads TGTGCCAGCAGTTTATCGGGCAGGGGGCGCGCAGATACGCAGTATTTT.

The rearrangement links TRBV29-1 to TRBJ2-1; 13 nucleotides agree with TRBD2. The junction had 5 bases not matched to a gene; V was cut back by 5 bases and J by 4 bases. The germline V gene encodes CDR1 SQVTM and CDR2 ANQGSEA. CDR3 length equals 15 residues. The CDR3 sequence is CSVRGTSGIYNEQFF. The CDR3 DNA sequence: TGCAGCGTTCGAGGGACTAGCGGGATATACAATGAGCAGTTCTTC.

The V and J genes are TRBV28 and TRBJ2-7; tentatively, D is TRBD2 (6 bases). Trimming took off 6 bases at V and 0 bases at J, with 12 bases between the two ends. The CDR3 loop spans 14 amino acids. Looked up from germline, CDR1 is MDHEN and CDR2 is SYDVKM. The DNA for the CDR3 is TGTGCCAGCAGGCCTGGGGGGACCTCCTACGAGCAGTACTTC. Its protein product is CASRPGGTSYEQYF.

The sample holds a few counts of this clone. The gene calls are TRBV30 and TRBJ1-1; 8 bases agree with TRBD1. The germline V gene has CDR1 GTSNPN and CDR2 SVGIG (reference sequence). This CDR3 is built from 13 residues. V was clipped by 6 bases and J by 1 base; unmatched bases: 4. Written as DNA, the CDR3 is TGTGCCTGTCAGACAGGGGCGAACACTGAAGCTTTCTTT. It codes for CACQTGANTEAFF.

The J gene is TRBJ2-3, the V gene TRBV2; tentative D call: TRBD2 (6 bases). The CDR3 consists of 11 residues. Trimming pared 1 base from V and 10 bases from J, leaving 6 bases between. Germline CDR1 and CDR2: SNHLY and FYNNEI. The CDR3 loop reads CASSEGGAQYF. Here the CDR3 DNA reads TGTGCCAGCAGTGAAGGGGGGGCGCAGTATTTT.